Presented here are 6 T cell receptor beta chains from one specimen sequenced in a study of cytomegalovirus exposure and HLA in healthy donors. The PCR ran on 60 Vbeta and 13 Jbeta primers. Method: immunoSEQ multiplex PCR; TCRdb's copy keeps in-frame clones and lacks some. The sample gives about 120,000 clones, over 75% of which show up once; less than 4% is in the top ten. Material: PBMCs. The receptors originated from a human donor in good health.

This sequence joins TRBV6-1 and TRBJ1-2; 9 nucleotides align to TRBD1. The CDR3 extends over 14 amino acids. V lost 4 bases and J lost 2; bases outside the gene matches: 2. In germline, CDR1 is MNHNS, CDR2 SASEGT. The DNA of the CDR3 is TGTGCCAGCAGTGGGACAGGGGAAAACTATGGCTACACCTTC. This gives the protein CASSGTGENYGYTF.

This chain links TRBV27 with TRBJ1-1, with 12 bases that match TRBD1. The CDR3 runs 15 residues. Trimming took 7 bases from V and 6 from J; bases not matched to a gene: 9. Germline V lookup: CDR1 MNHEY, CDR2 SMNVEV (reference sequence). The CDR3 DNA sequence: TGTGCCAGCACCTTAATAGGGACAGGGGGCCCTGAAGCTTTCTTT. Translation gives CASTLIGTGGPEAFF.

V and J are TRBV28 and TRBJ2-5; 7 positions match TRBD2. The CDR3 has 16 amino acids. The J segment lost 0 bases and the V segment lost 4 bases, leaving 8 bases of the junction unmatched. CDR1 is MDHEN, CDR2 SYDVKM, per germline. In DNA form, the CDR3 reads TGTGCCAGCAGTTCCCTGGCTAGCGGTAACCAAGAGACCCAGTACTTC. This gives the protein CASSSLASGNQETQYF.

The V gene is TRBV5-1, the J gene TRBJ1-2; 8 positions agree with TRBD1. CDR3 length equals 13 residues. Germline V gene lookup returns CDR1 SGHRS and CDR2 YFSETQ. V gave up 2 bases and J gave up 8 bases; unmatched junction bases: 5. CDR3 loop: CASSFGQGSGYTF. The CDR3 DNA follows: TGCGCCAGCAGCTTCGGACAGGGTAGCGGCTACACCTTC. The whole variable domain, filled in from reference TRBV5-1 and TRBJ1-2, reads KAGVTQTPRYLIKTRGQQVTLSCSPISGHRSVSWYQQTPGQGLQFLFEYFSETQRNKGNFPGRFSGRQFSNSRSEMNVSTLELGDSALYLCASSFGQGSGYTFGSGTRLTVV.

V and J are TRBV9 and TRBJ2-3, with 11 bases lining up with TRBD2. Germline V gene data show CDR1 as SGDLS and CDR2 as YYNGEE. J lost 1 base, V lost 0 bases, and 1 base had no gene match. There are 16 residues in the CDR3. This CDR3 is CASSVALAGGTDTQYF. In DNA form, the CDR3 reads TGTGCCAGCAGCGTAGCACTAGCGGGAGGCACAGATACGCAGTATTTT.

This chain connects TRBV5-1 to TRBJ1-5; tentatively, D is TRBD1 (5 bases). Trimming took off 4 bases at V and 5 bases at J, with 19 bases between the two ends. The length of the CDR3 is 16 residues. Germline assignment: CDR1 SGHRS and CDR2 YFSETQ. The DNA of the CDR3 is TGCGCCAGCAGCGCCCGGCCCACAGGACCCGATCAGCCCCAGCATTTT. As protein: CASSARPTGPDQPQHF. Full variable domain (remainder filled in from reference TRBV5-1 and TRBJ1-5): KAGVTQTPRYLIKTRGQQVTLSCSPISGHRSVSWYQQTPGQGLQFLFEYFSETQRNKGNFPGRFSGRQFSNSRSEMNVSTLELGDSALYLCASSARPTGPDQPQHFGDGTRLSIL.